These 10 T cell receptor beta chains were all obtained from the same sample, sequenced in a study of early T cells in non-severe SARS-CoV-2 infection. TCRdb analysed the 5' RACE reads with MiXCR anew, one entry per CDR3 protein. The table has about 25,000 distinct CDR3 sequences, roughly 4.8% seen once. Sequenced material: whole blood. The receptors come from an adult who was a healthcare worker with PCR-confirmed SARS-CoV-2 infection or an uninfected control (not recorded which).

This clonotype has ten or more counts. The chain uses TRBV15 and TRBJ1-2; D not resolved. Between the trimmed V and J ends, which lost 6 bases and 7 bases, there was a span of 15 bases. The germline V gene encodes CDR1 LNHNV and CDR2 YYDKDF (reference sequence). The CDR3 is made up of 13 amino acids. As DNA, the CDR3 is TGTGCCACCAGTAGGCAGAACCCCTTTGGCTACACCTTC. Encoded protein: CATSRQNPFGYTF.

This clonotype was recorded at least ten times. The chain links TRBV27 to TRBJ1-1; D is ambiguous. Per germline, CDR1 MNHEY and CDR2 SMNVEV (reference sequence). There are 16 residues in the CDR3. Trimming took off 4 bases at V and 1 base at J, with 16 bases between the two ends. The DNA of the CDR3 is TGTGCCAGCAGTTCAGCGAGGCCATTGGGGAACACTGAAGCTTTCTTT. Translating it yields CASSSARPLGNTEAFF.

J is TRBJ1-2 and V is TRBV20-1; the D is unclear. The germline V gene encodes CDR1 DFQATT and CDR2 SNEGSKA (reference sequence). V shed 0 bases and J shed 1 base, with 0 bases lying between them. This CDR3 is built from 11 residues. In DNA, the CDR3 is TGCAGTGCTAGAGATAACTATGGCTACACCTTC. This codes for CSARDNYGYTF.

This clonotype has a count of ten or more. The chain links TRBV3-1 to TRBJ1-2; possible D gene TRBD1, 6 bases. The length of the CDR3 is 11 residues. Germline CDR1 LGHDT, CDR2 YNNKEL (reference sequence). V was cut by 3 bases and J by 7 bases, with 6 bases left in between. The CDR3 loop reads CASSHRGGYTF. Written as DNA, the CDR3 is TGTGCCAGCAGCCACAGGGGTGGCTACACCTTC.

The table lists this clonotype with many counts. V usage is TRBV15 and J usage is TRBJ1-5; the D is unclear. CDR1 and CDR2 (germline): LNHNV, YYDKDF (reference sequence). This CDR3 has 13 amino acids. Trimming stripped 5 bases from V and 3 bases from J, with 8 bases between. The CDR3 DNA sequence: TGTGCCACCAGCTCCAAAGACAATCAGCCCCAGCATTTT. It codes for CATSSKDNQPQHF. The full variable domain, rest sourced from reference TRBV15 and TRBJ1-5, is DAMVIQNPRYQVTQFGKPVTLSCSQTLNHNVMYWYQQKSSQAPKLLFHYYDKDFNNEADTPDNFQSRRPNTSFCFLDIRSPGLGDTAMYLCATSSKDNQPQHFGDGTRLSIL.

The chain is built from TRBV7-2 and TRBJ2-1; D is undetermined. The CDR3 covers 14 residues. Germline V gene lookup returns CDR1 SGHTA and CDR2 FQGNSA. V was cut by 5 bases and J by 13 bases, with 21 bases left in between. CDR3 residues: CASSPFSSLSNQFF. CDR3 DNA sequence: TGTGCCAGCAGCCCGTTTAGCAGCTTGTCCAATCAGTTCTTC.

This clonotype appeared many times. The chain employs TRBV24-1 and TRBJ2-1; 9 nucleotides agree with TRBD2. This CDR3 has 15 residues. Germline lookup yields CDR1 KGHDR and CDR2 SFDVKD. Trimming cost V 3 bases and J 4 bases; bases outside gene matches: 3. CDR3 region: CATSDHSGSYNEQFF. The CDR3 region has the DNA TGTGCCACCAGTGATCATAGCGGGAGTTACAATGAGCAGTTCTTC.

The table lists this clonotype with many counts. This chain joins TRBV5-6 and TRBJ1-1; 11 bases map to TRBD1. Germline CDR1 reads SGHDT; CDR2 reads YYEEEE. The CDR3 spans 13 residues. V was clipped by 5 bases and J by 11 bases; unmatched bases: 8. The CDR3 loop is CASSFGQGASAFF. CDR3 sequence (DNA): TGTGCCAGCAGTTTCGGACAGGGGGCGTCGGCTTTCTTT.

This clonotype appeared many times. The rearrangement uses TRBV7-6 and TRBJ1-6; D may be TRBD1 (6 bases). Deletions cut 5 bases from V and 0 bases from J, with 11 bases between. The CDR3 runs to 16 residues. Germline loops: CDR1 SGHVS, CDR2 FNYEAQ. In DNA form, the CDR3 reads TGTGCCAGCAGCAGAACAGGGAGCTCCTATAATTCACCCCTCCACTTT. Encoded protein: CASSRTGSSYNSPLHF.

In its sample, this clonotype was seen many times. The chain has TRBV19 and TRBJ2-7; 10 bases line up with TRBD2. The junction had 7 bases not matched to a gene; V was cut back by 8 bases and J by 3 bases. This CDR3 is built from 14 residues. Looked up from germline, CDR1 is LNHDA and CDR2 is SQIVND (reference sequence). DNA of the CDR3: TGTGCCAGTGCCATAGCGGGGGGTAGCTACGAGCAGTACTTC. This gives the protein CASAIAGGSYEQYF.